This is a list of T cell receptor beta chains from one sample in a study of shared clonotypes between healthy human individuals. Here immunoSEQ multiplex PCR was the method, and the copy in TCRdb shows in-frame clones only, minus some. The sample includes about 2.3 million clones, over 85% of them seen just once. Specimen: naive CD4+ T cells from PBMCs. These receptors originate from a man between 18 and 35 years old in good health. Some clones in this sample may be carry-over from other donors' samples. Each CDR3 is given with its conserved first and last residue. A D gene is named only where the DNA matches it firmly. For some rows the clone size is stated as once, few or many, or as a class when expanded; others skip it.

CASKGLDRGRRLGQPQHF	TGTGCCAGCAAAGGGCTTGACAGGGGGCGAAGATTGGGTCAGCCCCAGCATTTT	-	TRBD1	TRBJ1-5	TRBV28
CASRSGRVPDTQYF	TGTGCCAGCAGATCCGGCCGGGTCCCAGATACGCAGTATTTT	-	-	TRBJ2-3	TRBV6-1
CASRGTENYGYTF	TGTGCCAGCAGGGGGACAGAAAACTATGGCTACACCTTC	-	TRBD1	TRBJ1-2	TRBV6-5
CAWSVGTAGNTIYF	TGTGCCTGGAGTGTTGGGACAGCAGGAAACACCATATATTTT	-	TRBD1	TRBJ1-3	TRBV30
CASSLQGAVSKNTIYF	TGTGCCAGCAGCTTACAGGGGGCGGTCAGCAAAAACACCATATATTTT	-	TRBD1	TRBJ1-3	TRBV7-9
CASSSVAGAVNEQFF	TGTGCCAGCAGCTCCGTTGCGGGAGCGGTCAATGAGCAGTTCTTC	-	TRBD2	TRBJ2-1	TRBV7-2
CASKSGSYEQYF	TGTGCCAGCAAGAGCGGGAGCTACGAGCAGTACTTC	-	TRBD2	TRBJ2-7	TRBV2
CASSTRLAGTNTGELFF	TGTGCCAGCAGCACTCGACTAGCGGGGACGAACACCGGGGAGCTGTTTTTT	-	TRBD2	TRBJ2-2	TRBV11-2
CASSSGQVRRNTIYF	TGTGCCAGCAGCAGCGGACAGGTTCGGAGAAACACCATATATTTT	-	TRBD1	TRBJ1-3	TRBV7-9
CASSSGQGTWNEQFF	TGTGCCAGCAGCTCAGGACAGGGGACGTGGAATGAGCAGTTCTTC	-	TRBD1	TRBJ2-1	TRBV11-3
CASSRGNNYGYTF	TGTGCCAGCAGTCGAGGGAATAACTATGGCTACACCTTC	-	-	TRBJ1-2	TRBV2
CASSLRQTGQYGYTF	TGTGCCAGCAGCCTACGACAGACGGGCCAATATGGCTACACCTTC	-	-	TRBJ1-2	TRBV5-6
CASRDRGPYEQYF	TGTGCCAGCCGGGACAGGGGACCCTACGAGCAGTACTTC	few	TRBD1	TRBJ2-7	TRBV28
CASTKGGTSSEQYF	TGTGCCAGCACTAAGGGAGGGACTAGTAGCGAGCAGTACTTC	-	TRBD2	TRBJ2-7	TRBV28
CASSETGDTEAFF	TGTGCCAGCAGCGAAACAGGGGACACTGAAGCTTTCTTT	-	TRBD1	TRBJ1-1	TRBV9
CASSLEQRGYEQFF	TGTGCCAGCAGCTTGGAGCAGCGGGGTTATGAGCAGTTCTTC	-	TRBD2	TRBJ2-1	TRBV5-4
CASSSNRGGELFF	TGTGCCAGCAGTTCTAACCGTGGCGGGGAGCTGTTTTTT	-	-	TRBJ2-2	TRBV6-6
CASSEISAGDGEQYF	TGTGCCAGCAGTGAAATAAGTGCGGGGGACGGCGAGCAGTACTTC	-	TRBD2	TRBJ2-7	TRBV2
CAWTGATLSGKLFF	TGTGCCTGGACAGGGGCGACCCTTTCGGGGAAACTGTTTTTT	-	-	TRBJ1-4	TRBV30
CASSEAGDSGNTIYF	TGCGCCAGCAGTGAAGCGGGGGACTCTGGAAACACCATATATTTT	-	-	TRBJ1-3	TRBV10-2
CASSQVGDIANYGYTF	TGCGCCAGCAGCCAAGTAGGGGACATAGCTAACTATGGCTACACCTTC	-	-	TRBJ1-2	TRBV4-1
CASSLRGYGYTF	TGTGCCAGCAGTTTACGAGGGTATGGCTACACCTTC	once	-	TRBJ1-2	TRBV28
CSARTSGRVNEQFF	TGCAGCGCCCGGACTAGCGGGAGGGTCAATGAGCAGTTCTTC	-	TRBD2	TRBJ2-1	TRBV29-1
CASSSSASIHF	TGTGCCAGCAGTTCTTCAGCCTCTATCCACTTC	-	-	TRBJ2-7	TRBV6-6
CASSYLAGEGYEQYF	TGTGCCAGCAGTTACTTAGCGGGAGAAGGCTACGAGCAGTACTTC	-	TRBD2	TRBJ2-7	TRBV6-6
CASSRGEAHEQYF	TGTGCCAGCAGCCGCGGAGAGGCCCACGAGCAGTACTTC	-	-	TRBJ2-7	TRBV7-9
CASSSSGAKSGYTF	TGTGCCAGCAGTTCCTCAGGGGCTAAGTCTGGCTACACCTTC	once	-	TRBJ1-2	TRBV28
CASSAYYEQYF	TGTGCCAGCAGCGCATACTACGAGCAGTACTTC	once	-	TRBJ2-7	TRBV7-2
CASSREGVNTEAFF	TGCGCCAGCAGCCGCGAGGGGGTGAACACTGAAGCTTTCTTT	-	-	TRBJ1-1	TRBV4-3
CASSRNRQGDGYTF	TGCGCCAGCAGCCGGAACAGACAGGGGGATGGCTACACCTTC	-	TRBD1	TRBJ1-2	TRBV5-1
CASSPVAQMTSYEQYF	TGTGCCAGTAGCCCAGTGGCACAGATGACCTCCTACGAGCAGTACTTC	-	-	TRBJ2-7	TRBV19
CASSTDGIVGYTF	TGTGCCAGCAGCACGGACGGAATAGTCGGCTACACCTTC	once	-	TRBJ1-2	TRBV5-4
CATSRDNVVDTQYF	TGTGCCACCAGCAGAGACAACGTTGTGGATACGCAGTATTTT	-	-	TRBJ2-3	TRBV15
CASSYQGGSGNTIYF	TGTGCCAGCAGTTACCAGGGGGGCTCTGGAAACACCATATATTTT	few	TRBD1	TRBJ1-3	TRBV6-6
CASSGRTGGIADTQYF	TGTGCCAGCAGTGGTCGGACAGGGGGAATAGCAGATACGCAGTATTTT	-	TRBD1	TRBJ2-3	TRBV6-1
CSVGKGIAGESTDTQYF	TGCAGCGTTGGGAAGGGTATAGCGGGAGAGAGCACAGATACGCAGTATTTT	-	TRBD2	TRBJ2-3	TRBV29-1
CASSQDASVSGTDTQYF	TGCGCCAGCAGCCAAGATGCTTCGGTGTCGGGCACAGATACGCAGTATTTT	-	-	TRBJ2-3	TRBV4-1
CASSPRTGRDEKLFF	TGTGCCAGCAGCCCACGGACAGGCCGGGATGAAAAACTGTTTTTT	-	TRBD1	TRBJ1-4	TRBV9
CASSQGAQTNQPQHF	TGCGCCAGCAGCCAAGGGGCCCAAACCAATCAGCCCCAGCATTTT	-	-	TRBJ1-5	TRBV4-1
CASSLESQSGNTIYF	TGTGCCAGCAGCTTGGAGAGCCAATCCGGAAACACCATATATTTT	-	-	TRBJ1-3	TRBV5-5
CASRPSWGSNQPQHF	TGTGCCAGCAGGCCCTCGTGGGGGAGCAATCAGCCCCAGCATTTT	-	-	TRBJ1-5	TRBV27
CASSPQAGNEQYF	TGTGCCAGCTCACCGCAGGCTGGGAACGAGCAGTACTTC	-	-	TRBJ2-7	TRBV18
CASSLRLGSSYEQYF	TGTGCCAGCAGCTTAAGGTTGGGGAGCTCCTACGAGCAGTACTTC	-	-	TRBJ2-7	TRBV7-2
CASSSNRPSGLTSYNEQFF	TGTGCCAGCAGCTCCAATCGTCCTAGCGGGTTAACCTCCTACAATGAGCAGTTCTTC	-	TRBD2	TRBJ2-1	TRBV11-2
CASSYLLAGVMNEQFF	TGTGCCAGCAGTTACCTACTAGCGGGAGTTATGAATGAGCAGTTCTTC	-	TRBD2	TRBJ2-1	TRBV6-5
CASSPPGLGAGELFF	TGTGCCAGCAGTCCGCCCGGGCTTGGGGCCGGGGAGCTGTTTTTT	-	-	TRBJ2-2	TRBV27
CASSVVSSGTGELFF	TGTGCCAGCAGCGTAGTGTCCTCGGGCACCGGGGAGCTGTTTTTT	-	-	TRBJ2-2	TRBV9
CATEGQFTGELFF	TGTGCCACCGAAGGACAGTTCACCGGGGAGCTGTTTTTT	-	-	TRBJ2-2	TRBV15
CASSSYNQPQHF	TGTGCCAGCAGCTCGTATAATCAGCCCCAGCATTTT	-	-	TRBJ1-5	TRBV7-9
CASSLGQQAFF	TGCGCCAGCAGCTTGGGACAGCAAGCTTTCTTT	-	-	TRBJ1-1	TRBV5-1
CASSFFRVGSGNTIYF	TGTGCCAGCAGCTTCTTCCGGGTCGGATCCGGAAACACCATATATTTT	-	-	TRBJ1-3	TRBV7-8
CASSLTPLSGANVLTF	TGCGCCAGCAGCTTGACCCCACTCTCTGGGGCCAACGTCCTGACTTTC	-	-	TRBJ2-6	TRBV5-1
CASSSRQGGGELFF	TGTGCCAGTAGTAGCCGACAGGGCGGCGGGGAGCTGTTTTTT	-	TRBD1	TRBJ2-2	TRBV19
CASSIASLAAGYTF	TGTGCCAGTAGTATAGCGTCCCTGGCAGCTGGCTACACCTTC	-	-	TRBJ1-2	TRBV19
CASSPSIGTVNTEAFF	TGTGCCAGCTCACCAAGTATCGGGACAGTGAACACTGAAGCTTTCTTT	-	TRBD1	TRBJ1-1	TRBV18
CASSEVGGNQPQHF	TGTGCCAGCAGTGAAGTGGGGGGCAATCAGCCCCAGCATTTT	-	-	TRBJ1-5	TRBV6-1
CASSPRGGRANIQYF	TGTGCCAGCAGTCCACGCGGGGGGCGAGCAAACATTCAGTACTTC	-	TRBD2	TRBJ2-4	TRBV7-2
CASSASSRGTYEQYF	TGTGCCAGTAGTGCCTCCTCGCGGGGGACCTACGAGCAGTACTTC	-	TRBD2	TRBJ2-7	TRBV19
CSVAGTAPDTQYF	TGCAGCGTCGCTGGGACAGCTCCAGATACGCAGTATTTT	-	TRBD1	TRBJ2-3	TRBV29-1
CASSTSGLSIIQYF	TGTGCCAGCAGCACCAGTGGGCTATCAATCATTCAGTACTTC	-	-	TRBJ2-4	TRBV9